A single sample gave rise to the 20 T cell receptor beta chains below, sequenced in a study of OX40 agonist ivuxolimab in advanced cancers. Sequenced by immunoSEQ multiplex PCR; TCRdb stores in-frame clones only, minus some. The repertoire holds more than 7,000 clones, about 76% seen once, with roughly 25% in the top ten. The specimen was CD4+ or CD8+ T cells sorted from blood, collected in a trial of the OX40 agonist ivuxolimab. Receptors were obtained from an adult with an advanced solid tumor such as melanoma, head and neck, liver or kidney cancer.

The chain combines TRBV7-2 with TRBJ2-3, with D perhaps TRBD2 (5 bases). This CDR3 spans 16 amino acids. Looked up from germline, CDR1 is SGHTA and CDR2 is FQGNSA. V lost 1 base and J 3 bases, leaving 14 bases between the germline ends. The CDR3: CASSLEVDGITDTQYF. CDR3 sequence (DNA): TGTGCCAGCAGCTTAGAAGTGGACGGGATAACAGATACGCAGTATTTT.

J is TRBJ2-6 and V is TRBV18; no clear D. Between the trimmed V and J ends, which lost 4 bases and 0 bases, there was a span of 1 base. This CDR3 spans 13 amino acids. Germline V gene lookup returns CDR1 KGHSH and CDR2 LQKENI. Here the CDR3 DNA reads TGTGCCAGCTCACTCTCTGGGGCCAACGTCCTGACTTTC. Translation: CASSLSGANVLTF. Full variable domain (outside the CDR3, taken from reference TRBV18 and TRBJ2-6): NAGVMQNPRHLVRRRGQEARLRCSPMKGHSHVYWYRQLPEEGLKFMVYLQKENIIDESGMPKERFSAEFPKEGPSILRIQQVVRGDSAAYFCASSLSGANVLTFGAGSRLTVL.

The CDR3: CASREGISTGELFF. CDR3 DNA: TGTGCCAGCAGAGAGGGTATTAGCACCGGGGAGCTGTTTTTT. The chain couples TRBV2 to TRBJ2-2; weak D call: TRBD2 (5 bases). This CDR3 has 14 amino acids. V was shortened by 6 bases and J by 4 bases, with 12 bases between the two germline ends. Looked up from germline, CDR1 is SNHLY and CDR2 is FYNNEI. Filled out from reference TRBV2 and TRBJ2-2, the complete variable domain reads EPEVTQTPSHQVTQMGQEVILRCVPISNHLYFYWYRQILGQKVEFLVSFYNNEISEKSEIFDDQFSVERPDGSNFTLKIRSTKLEDSAMYFCASREGISTGELFFGEGSRLTVL.

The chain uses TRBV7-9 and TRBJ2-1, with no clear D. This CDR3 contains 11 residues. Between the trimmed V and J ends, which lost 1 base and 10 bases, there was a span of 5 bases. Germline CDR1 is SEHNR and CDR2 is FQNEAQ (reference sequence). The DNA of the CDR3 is TGTGCCAGCAGCTTAGTGAAAGAGCAGTTCTTC. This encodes CASSLVKEQFF.

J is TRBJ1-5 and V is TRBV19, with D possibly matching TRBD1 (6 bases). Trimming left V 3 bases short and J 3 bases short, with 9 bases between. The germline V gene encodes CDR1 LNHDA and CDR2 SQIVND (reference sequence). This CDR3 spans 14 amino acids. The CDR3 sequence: CASSIRDTNQPQHF. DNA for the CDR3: TGTGCCAGTAGTATCAGGGACACCAATCAGCCCCAGCATTTT.

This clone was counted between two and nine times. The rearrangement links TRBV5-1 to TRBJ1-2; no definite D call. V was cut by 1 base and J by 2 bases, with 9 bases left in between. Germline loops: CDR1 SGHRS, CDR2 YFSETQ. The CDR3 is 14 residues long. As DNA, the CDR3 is TGCGCCAGCAGCTTGTTTGGCAAAAACTATGGCTACACCTTC. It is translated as CASSLFGKNYGYTF.

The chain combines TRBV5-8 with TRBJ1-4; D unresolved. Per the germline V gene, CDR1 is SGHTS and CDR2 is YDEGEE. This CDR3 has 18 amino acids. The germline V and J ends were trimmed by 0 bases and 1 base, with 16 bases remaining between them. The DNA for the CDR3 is TGTGCCAGCAGCTTGGGGAGCGTACCCTCGGAAACTAATGAAAAACTGTTTTTT. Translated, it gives CASSLGSVPSETNEKLFF.

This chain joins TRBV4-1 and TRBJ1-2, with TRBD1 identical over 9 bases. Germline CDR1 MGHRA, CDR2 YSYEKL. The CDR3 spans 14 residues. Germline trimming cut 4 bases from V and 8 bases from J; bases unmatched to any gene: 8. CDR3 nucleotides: TGCGCCAGCAGCCGGGACAGGGTATCGGAGGGCTACACCTTC. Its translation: CASSRDRVSEGYTF.

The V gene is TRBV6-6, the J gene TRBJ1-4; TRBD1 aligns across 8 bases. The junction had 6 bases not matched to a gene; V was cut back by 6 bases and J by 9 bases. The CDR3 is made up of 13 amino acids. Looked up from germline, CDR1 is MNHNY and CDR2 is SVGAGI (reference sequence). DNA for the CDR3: TGTGCCAGCAGATTCAGGGGGCAGAAAAAACTGTTTTTT. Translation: CASRFRGQKKLFF.

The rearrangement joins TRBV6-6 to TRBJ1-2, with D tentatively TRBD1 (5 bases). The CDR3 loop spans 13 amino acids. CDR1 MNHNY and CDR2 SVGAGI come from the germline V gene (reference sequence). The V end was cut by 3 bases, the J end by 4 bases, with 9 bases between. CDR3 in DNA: TGTGCCAGCAGTTATACTCAGGGCTATGGCTACACCTTC. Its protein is CASSYTQGYGYTF.

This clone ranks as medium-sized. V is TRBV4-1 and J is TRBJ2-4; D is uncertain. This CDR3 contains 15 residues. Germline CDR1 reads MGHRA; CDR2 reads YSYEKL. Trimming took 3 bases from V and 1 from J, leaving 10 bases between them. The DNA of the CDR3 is TGCGCCAGCAGCCAGGACGGCTCGGCCAAAAACATTCAGTACTTC. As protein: CASSQDGSAKNIQYF.

CDR3 loop: CASSQSLAPAVYGYTF. The CDR3 DNA reads TGTGCCAGCAGCCAATCTTTAGCACCTGCTGTCTATGGCTACACCTTC. The chain couples TRBV16 to TRBJ1-2, with unresolved D. This CDR3 comprises 16 residues. Germline V gives CDR1 KGHSY, CDR2 FQNENV. V was cut by 0 bases and J by 4 bases, with 15 bases left in between.

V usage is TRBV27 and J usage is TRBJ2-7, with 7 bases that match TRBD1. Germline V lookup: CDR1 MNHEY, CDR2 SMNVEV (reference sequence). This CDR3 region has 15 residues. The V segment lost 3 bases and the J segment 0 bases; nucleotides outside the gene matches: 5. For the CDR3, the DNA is TGTGCCAGCAGTTTGGGAGCAGGGGGCTCCTACGAGCAGTACTTC. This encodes CASSLGAGGSYEQYF.

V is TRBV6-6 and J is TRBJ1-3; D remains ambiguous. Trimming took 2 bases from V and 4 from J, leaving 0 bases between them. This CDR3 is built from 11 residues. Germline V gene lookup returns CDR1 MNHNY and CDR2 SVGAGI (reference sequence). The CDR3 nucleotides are TGTGCCAGCAGTTACGGAAACACCATATATTTT. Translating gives CASSYGNTIYF.

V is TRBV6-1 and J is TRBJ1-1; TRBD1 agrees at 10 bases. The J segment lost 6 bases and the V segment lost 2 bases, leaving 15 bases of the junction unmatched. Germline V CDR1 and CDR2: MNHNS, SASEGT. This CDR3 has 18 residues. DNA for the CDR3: TGTGCCAGCAGTGAATTCGGGACAGGGGTCTTTCGGGCGGCTGAAGCTTTCTTT. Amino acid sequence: CASSEFGTGVFRAAEAFF.

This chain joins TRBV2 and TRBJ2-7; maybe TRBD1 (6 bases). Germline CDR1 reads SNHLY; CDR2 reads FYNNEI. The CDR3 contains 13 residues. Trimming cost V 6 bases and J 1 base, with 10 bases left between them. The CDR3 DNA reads TGTGCCAGCAGGGGGGCTTGGTCCTACGAGCAGTACTTC. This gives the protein CASRGAWSYEQYF.

CDR3 loop: CATSTFTVAGGTSPLHF. For the CDR3, the DNA is TGTGCCACCAGCACCTTCACCGTGGCGGGGGGCACATCACCCCTCCACTTT. This chain uses TRBV15 with TRBJ1-6; D is perhaps TRBD1 (6 bases). V lost 4 bases to trimming and J lost 10 bases, with 23 bases between them. The CDR3 runs to 17 residues. Germline V gene data show CDR1 as LNHNV and CDR2 as YYDKDF (reference sequence). The whole variable domain, filled in from reference TRBV15 and TRBJ1-6, reads DAMVIQNPRYQVTQFGKPVTLSCSQTLNHNVMYWYQQKSSQAPKLLFHYYDKDFNNEADTPDNFQSRRPNTSFCFLDIRSPGLGDTAMYLCATSTFTVAGGTSPLHFGNGTRLTVT.

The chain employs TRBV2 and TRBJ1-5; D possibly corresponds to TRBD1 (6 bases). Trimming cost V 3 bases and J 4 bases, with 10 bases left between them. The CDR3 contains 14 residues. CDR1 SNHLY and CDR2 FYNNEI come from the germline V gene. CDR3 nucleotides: TGTGCCAGCAGTGACGGGGGGCCTAATCAGCCCCAGCATTTT. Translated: CASSDGGPNQPQHF.

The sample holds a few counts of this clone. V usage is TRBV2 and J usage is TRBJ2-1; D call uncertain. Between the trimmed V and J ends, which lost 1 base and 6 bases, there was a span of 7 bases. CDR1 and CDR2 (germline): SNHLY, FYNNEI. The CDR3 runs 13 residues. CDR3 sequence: CASSEVPGNEQFF. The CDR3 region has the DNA TGTGCCAGCAGTGAAGTACCAGGCAATGAGCAGTTCTTC.

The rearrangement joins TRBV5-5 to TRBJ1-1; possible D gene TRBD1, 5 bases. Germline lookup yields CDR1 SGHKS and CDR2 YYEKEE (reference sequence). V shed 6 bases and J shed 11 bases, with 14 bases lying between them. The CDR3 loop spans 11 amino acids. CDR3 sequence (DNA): TGTGCCAGCAACAGAGGGACGTTGGCTTTCTTT. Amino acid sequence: CASNRGTLAFF.